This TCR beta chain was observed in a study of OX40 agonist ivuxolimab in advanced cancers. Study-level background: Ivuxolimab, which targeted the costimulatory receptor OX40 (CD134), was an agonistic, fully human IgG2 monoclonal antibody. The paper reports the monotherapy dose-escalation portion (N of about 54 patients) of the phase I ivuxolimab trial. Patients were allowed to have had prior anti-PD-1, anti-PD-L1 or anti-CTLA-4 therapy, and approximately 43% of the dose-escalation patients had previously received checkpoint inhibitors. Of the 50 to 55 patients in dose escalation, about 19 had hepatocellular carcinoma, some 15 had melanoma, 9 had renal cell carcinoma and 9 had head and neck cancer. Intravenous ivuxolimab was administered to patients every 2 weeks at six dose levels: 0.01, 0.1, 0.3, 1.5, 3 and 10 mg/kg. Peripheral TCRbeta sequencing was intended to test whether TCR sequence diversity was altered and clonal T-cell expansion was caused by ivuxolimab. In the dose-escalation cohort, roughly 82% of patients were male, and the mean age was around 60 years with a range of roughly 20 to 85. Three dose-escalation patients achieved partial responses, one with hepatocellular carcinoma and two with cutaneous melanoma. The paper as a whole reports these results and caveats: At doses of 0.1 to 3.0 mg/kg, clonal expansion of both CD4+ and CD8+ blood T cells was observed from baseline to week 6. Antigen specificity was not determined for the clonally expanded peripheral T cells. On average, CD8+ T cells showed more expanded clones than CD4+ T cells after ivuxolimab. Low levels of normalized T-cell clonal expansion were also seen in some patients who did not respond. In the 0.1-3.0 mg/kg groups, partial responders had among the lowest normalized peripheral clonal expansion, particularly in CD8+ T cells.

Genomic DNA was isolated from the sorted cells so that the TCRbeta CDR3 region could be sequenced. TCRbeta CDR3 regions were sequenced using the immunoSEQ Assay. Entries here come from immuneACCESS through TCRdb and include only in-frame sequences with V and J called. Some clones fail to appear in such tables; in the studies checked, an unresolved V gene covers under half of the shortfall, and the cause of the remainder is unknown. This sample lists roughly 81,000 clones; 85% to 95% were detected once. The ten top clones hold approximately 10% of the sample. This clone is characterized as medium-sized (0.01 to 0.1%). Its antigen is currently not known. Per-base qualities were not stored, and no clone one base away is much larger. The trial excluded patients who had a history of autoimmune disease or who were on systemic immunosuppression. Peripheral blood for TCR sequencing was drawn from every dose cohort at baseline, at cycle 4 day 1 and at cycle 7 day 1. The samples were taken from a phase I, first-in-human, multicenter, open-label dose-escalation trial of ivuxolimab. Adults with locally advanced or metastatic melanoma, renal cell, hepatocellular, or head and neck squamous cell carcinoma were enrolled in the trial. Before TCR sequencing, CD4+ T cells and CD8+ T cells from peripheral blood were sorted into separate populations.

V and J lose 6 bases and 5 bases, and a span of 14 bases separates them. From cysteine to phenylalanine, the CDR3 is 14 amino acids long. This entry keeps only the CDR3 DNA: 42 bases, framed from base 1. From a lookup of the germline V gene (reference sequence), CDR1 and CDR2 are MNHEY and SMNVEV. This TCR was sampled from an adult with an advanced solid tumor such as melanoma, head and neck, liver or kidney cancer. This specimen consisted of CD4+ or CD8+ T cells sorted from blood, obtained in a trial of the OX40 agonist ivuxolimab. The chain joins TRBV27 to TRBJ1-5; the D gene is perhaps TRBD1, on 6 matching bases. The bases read TGTGCCAGCAGACCAGGGGCGGGGTATCAGCCCCAGCATTTT. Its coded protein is CASRPGAGYQPQHF.